This T cell receptor beta chain stems from a study of breast tumors, draining lymph nodes, adjacent tissues. Study results and limitations: Tumor T cell lymph node origin was a supported hypothesis, not proven. Tumor and nontumor repertoires were significantly more similar in luminal-like than in basal-like breast cancer. Tumor TCR diversity was below lymph nodes but above nontumor tissue. Findings are consistent with lymph node origin and intratumoral expansion of most tumor T cells.

Axillary draining lymph nodes of breast cancer patients supplied the node samples. Germline V lookup: CDR1 SGHRS, CDR2 YFSETQ. V was clipped by 4 bases and J by 0 bases, with 11 bases between them. CDR3 length: 16 amino acids. TCRdb re-derived calls from the multiplex PCR reads in MiXCR, one entry per CDR3 protein. There are some 150,000 distinct CDR3 sequences in the sample; under 25% occur only once, and around 2.7% lies in the top ten. The table lists this clonotype with many counts. Its antigen is not known. The specimen sequenced was axillary lymph node tissue. J is TRBJ2-6 and V is TRBV5-1, with D unclear. This sequence was found in a female donor with breast cancer. Some clones in this sample may be carry-over from other donors' samples. The CDR3 bases are TGCGCCAGCAGCCCTGACACGAGCTCTGGGGCCAACGTCCTGACTTTC. This translates into CASSPDTSSGANVLTF.